This entry describes one T cell receptor (beta chain). This entry is derived from a study of T cell responses to AZD1222 COVID-19 vaccine. Per germline, CDR1 ENHRY and CDR2 SYGVKD. There are 15 residues in the CDR3. The V and J ends lost 5 bases and 8 bases respectively, with 16 bases between them. Profiling relied on immunoSEQ multiplex PCR, and the TCRdb table lists in-frame clones only, not all of them. The sample has approximately 100,000 clones, just over 90% seen once; the top ten hold around 1.3%. V gene TRBV10-3 combines with J gene TRBJ1-6; D unresolved. This specimen was peripheral blood, taken on day 0 of AZD1222 vaccination. The sequence was collected from an adult in good health. CDR3 sequence: CAISSHGRSDSPLHF. CDR3 in DNA: TGTGCCATCAGTTCCCATGGGAGAAGTGATTCACCCCTCCACTTT.